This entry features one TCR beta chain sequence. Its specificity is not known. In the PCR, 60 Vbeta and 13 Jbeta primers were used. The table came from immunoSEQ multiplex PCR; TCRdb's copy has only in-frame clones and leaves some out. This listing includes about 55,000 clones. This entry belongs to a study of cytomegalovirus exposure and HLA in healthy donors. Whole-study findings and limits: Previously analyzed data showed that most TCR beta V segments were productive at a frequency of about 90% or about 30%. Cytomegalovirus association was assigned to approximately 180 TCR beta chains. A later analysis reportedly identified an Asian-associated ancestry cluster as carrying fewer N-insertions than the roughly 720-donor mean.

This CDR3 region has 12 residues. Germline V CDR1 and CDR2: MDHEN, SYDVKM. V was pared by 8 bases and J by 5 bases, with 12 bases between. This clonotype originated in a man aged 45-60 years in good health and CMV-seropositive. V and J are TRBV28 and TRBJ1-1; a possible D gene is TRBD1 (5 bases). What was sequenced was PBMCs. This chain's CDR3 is CASSGGLTEAFF. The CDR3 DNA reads TGTGCCAGCTCGGGGGGACTAACTGAAGCTTTCTTT.